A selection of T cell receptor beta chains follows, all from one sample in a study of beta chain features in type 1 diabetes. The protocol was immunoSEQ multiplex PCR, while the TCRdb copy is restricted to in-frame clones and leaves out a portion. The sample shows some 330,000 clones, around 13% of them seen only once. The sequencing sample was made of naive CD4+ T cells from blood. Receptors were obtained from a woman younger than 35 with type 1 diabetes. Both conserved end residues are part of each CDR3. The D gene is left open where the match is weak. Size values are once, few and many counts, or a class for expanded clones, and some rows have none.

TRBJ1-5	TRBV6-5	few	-	CASSLTSSQPQHF	TGTGCCAGCAGCCTCACGTCCAGTCAGCCCCAGCATTTT
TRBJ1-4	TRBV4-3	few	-	CASSQPSGADEKLFF	TGCGCCAGCAGCCAACCTTCAGGGGCCGATGAAAAACTGTTTTTT
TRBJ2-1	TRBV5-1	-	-	CASGRDISYNEQFF	TGCGCCAGTGGGCGCGACATCTCCTACAATGAGCAGTTCTTC
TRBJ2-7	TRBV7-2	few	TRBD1	CASSDVPGQGYYEQYF	TGTGCCAGCAGCGATGTTCCGGGACAGGGTTACTACGAGCAGTACTTC
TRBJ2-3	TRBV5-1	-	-	CASSLETGGDTQYF	TGCGCCAGCAGCTTGGAAACCGGGGGAGATACGCAGTATTTT
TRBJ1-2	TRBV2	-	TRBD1	CASRTGTGDGYTF	TGTGCCAGCAGAACCGGGACAGGGGATGGCTACACCTTC
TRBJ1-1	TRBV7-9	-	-	CASSPMADRRNTEAFF	TGTGCCAGCAGCCCTATGGCTGACAGGAGGAACACTGAAGCTTTCTTT
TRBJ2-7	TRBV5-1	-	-	CASSFEGGRYEQYF	TGCGCCAGCAGCTTTGAAGGGGGTCGGTACGAGCAGTACTTC
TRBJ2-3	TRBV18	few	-	CASSRATTSTDTQYF	TGTGCCAGCTCACGAGCGACGACTAGCACAGATACGCAGTATTTT
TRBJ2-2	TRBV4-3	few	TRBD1	CASSQLGQATNTGELFF	TGCGCCAGCAGCCAACTCGGACAGGCCACGAACACCGGGGAGCTGTTTTTT
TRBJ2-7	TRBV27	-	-	CASSLRSQRSYEQYF	TGTGCCAGCAGTTTAAGATCCCAGAGGTCCTACGAGCAGTACTTC
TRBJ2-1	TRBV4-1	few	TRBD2	CASSQVKREGANNEQFF	TGCGCCAGCAGCCAAGTGAAACGGGAGGGCGCGAACAATGAGCAGTTCTTC
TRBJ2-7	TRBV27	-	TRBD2	CASARLAHVDEQYF	TGTGCCAGCGCCCGACTAGCCCATGTCGACGAGCAGTACTTC
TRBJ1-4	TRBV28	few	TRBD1	CASGQTGKSVKLFF	TGTGCCAGCGGCCAGACAGGGAAGTCAGTGAAACTGTTTTTT
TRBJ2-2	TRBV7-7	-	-	CASSLVLATGELFF	TGTGCTAGCAGCTTAGTCCTAGCAACGGGGGAGCTGTTTTTT
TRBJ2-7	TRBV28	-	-	CASSFREGQYF	TGTGCCAGCAGTTTTCGAGAGGGACAGTACTTC
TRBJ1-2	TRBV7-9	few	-	CASSPRSGYGYGYTF	TGTGCCAGCAGCCCCCGGTCTGGTTACGGCTATGGCTACACCTTC
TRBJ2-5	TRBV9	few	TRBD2	CASSSSGQETQYF	TGTGCCAGCAGTTCTAGCGGACAAGAGACCCAGTACTTC
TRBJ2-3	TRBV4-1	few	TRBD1	CASSHDPRDRGLDTQYF	TGCGCCAGCAGCCATGACCCCCGGGACAGGGGGCTAGATACGCAGTATTTT
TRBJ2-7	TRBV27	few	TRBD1	CASTRPGQGGEQYF	TGTGCCAGCACCCGACCAGGACAGGGTGGCGAGCAGTACTTC
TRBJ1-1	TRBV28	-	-	CASRYDTEAFF	TGTGCCAGCCGCTACGACACTGAAGCTTTCTTT
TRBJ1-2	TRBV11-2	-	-	CASKLARTRVGYTF	TGTGCCAGCAAATTAGCAAGGACCAGGGTTGGCTACACCTTC
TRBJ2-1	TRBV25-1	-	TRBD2	CASSVKGLAGGWQFF	TGTGCCAGCAGTGTAAAGGGACTAGCGGGTGGGTGGCAGTTCTTC
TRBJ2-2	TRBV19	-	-	CASSPAAGELFF	TGTGCCAGTAGTCCCGCGGCCGGGGAGCTGTTTTTT
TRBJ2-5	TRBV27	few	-	CASSGQATGETQYF	TGTGCCAGCAGTGGGCAGGCCACGGGGGAGACCCAGTACTTC
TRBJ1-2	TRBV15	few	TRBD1	CATSTLGQNYGYTF	TGTGCCACCAGCACCCTGGGACAGAACTATGGCTACACCTTC
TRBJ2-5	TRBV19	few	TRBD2	CASSIDGLAVQETQYF	TGTGCCAGTAGTATCGATGGGCTAGCGGTCCAAGAGACCCAGTACTTC
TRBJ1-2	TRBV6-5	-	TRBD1	CASSPPGQGNGYTF	TGTGCCAGCAGTCCCCCCGGACAGGGAAATGGCTACACCTTC
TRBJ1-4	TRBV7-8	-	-	CASMKRARGEKLFF	TGTGCCAGCATGAAAAGGGCCAGGGGTGAAAAACTGTTTTTT
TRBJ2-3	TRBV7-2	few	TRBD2	CASSTVAGGSDTQYF	TGTGCCAGCAGCACCGTAGCGGGGGGATCAGATACGCAGTATTTT
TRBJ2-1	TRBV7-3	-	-	CASSLAGNYNEQFF	TGTGCCAGCAGCTTAGCAGGGAACTACAATGAGCAGTTCTTC
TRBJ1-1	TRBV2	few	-	CASMLQLNTEAFF	TGTGCCAGCATGCTTCAGTTGAACACTGAAGCTTTCTTT